These 10 T cell receptor beta chains share one sample of origin, sequenced in a study of early T cells in non-severe SARS-CoV-2 infection. TCRdb recomputed calls from the 5' RACE reads with MiXCR, one row per CDR3 protein. The sample yields 100,000 to 140,000 distinct CDR3 sequences, roughly 10% seen once. The sample taken for sequencing was whole blood. Every receptor here comes from an adult who was a healthcare worker with PCR-confirmed SARS-CoV-2 infection or an uninfected control (not recorded which).

The rearrangement uses TRBV7-8 and TRBJ2-3; 9 nucleotides match TRBD2. J gave up 5 bases and V 1 base, and 1 base lay outside the gene matches. The CDR3 is made up of 14 amino acids. CDR1 is SGHVS, CDR2 FQNEAQ, per germline. CDR3 nucleotides: TGTGCCAGCAGCTTAGAGACTAGCGGAGATACGCAGTATTTT. It translates to CASSLETSGDTQYF.

The CDR3: CASSLQAWRNEAFF. The CDR3 region has the DNA TGTGCCAGCAGTTTGCAGGCCTGGAGGAATGAAGCTTTCTTT. The chain has TRBV28 and TRBJ1-1; no definite D call. V was clipped by 3 bases and J by 7 bases, with 15 bases between them. The CDR3 spans 14 residues. CDR1 is MDHEN and CDR2 is SYDVKM in the germline V gene.

The V and J genes are TRBV12-3 or TRBV12-4 and TRBJ2-1; weak D call: TRBD1 (6 bases). Trimming took 6 bases from V and 9 from J, leaving 9 bases between them. This CDR3 region has 11 residues. CDR3 nucleotides: TGTGCCAGCAGCAGGGGTGGTGAGCAGTTCTTC. This translates into CASSRGGEQFF.

Many counts were recorded for this clonotype. The CDR3 nucleotides are TGTGCCAGCAGCTTAGTAGGGGGGAGAGGGAGGGCAGATACGCAGTATTTT. It yields the protein CASSLVGGRGRADTQYF. This chain uses TRBV7-2 with TRBJ2-3, with D perhaps matching TRBD2 (7 bases). The CDR3 length is 17 residues. Germline V gene data show CDR1 as SGHTA and CDR2 as FQGNSA. The V and J ends lost 1 base and 4 bases respectively, with 18 bases between them. The variable domain in full, completed from reference TRBV7-2 and TRBJ2-3, reads GAGVSQSPSNKVTEKGKDVELRCDPISGHTALYWYRQSLGQGLEFLIYFQGNSAPDKSGLPSDRFSAERTGGSVSTLTIQRTQQEDSAVYLCASSLVGGRGRADTQYFGPGTRLTVL.

J is TRBJ1-5 and V is TRBV6-2 or TRBV6-3, with a tentative D call TRBD1 (6 bases). Per the germline V gene, CDR1 is MNHEY and CDR2 is SVGEGT. V was pared by 5 bases and J by 1 base, with 15 bases between. This CDR3 is 16 amino acids long. CDR3 in amino acids: CASSASGTRSNQPQHF. CDR3 in DNA: TGTGCCAGCAGTGCCTCCGGGACAAGGAGCAATCAGCCCCAGCATTTT.

This clonotype was seen at least ten times. The V gene is TRBV21-1, the J gene TRBJ1-6; TRBD1 is taken as the D call from the table, unchecked against the DNA. TRBV21-1 represents a pseudogene. CDR3 length equals 18 residues. The DNA of the CDR3 is TGTGCCAGCAGCAAAAACCGAAGACCGAGGGGGAATAATTCACCCCTCCACTTT. It is translated as CASSKNRRPRGNNSPLHF.

The chain employs TRBV30 and TRBJ2-3, with 12 nucleotides matching TRBD2. The germline V gene encodes CDR1 GTSNPN and CDR2 SVGIG (reference sequence). Trimming took 2 bases from V and 0 from J; bases not matched to a gene: 3. There are 16 residues in the CDR3. CDR3 DNA sequence: TGTGCCTGGAGTTTTGGGACTAGCGGGAGCACAGATACGCAGTATTTT. Residues: CAWSFGTSGSTDTQYF. The entire variable domain, with the rest obtained from reference TRBV30 and TRBJ2-3, is as follows: SQTIHQWPATLVQPVGSPLSLECTVEGTSNPNLYWYRQAAGRGLQLLFYSVGIGQISSEVPQNLSASRPQDRQFILSSKKLLLSDSGFYLCAWSFGTSGSTDTQYFGPGTRLTVL.

The chain has TRBV5-6 and TRBJ2-6; D remains ambiguous. V was cut by 4 bases and J by 0 bases, with 11 bases left in between. Germline lookup yields CDR1 SGHDT and CDR2 YYEEEE. The CDR3 sequence is 16 residues long. The CDR3 DNA follows: TGTGCCAGCAGCAAGTGGGCCGTCTCTGGGGCCAACGTCCTGACTTTC. This sequence encodes CASSKWAVSGANVLTF. Supplemented by reference TRBV5-6 and TRBJ2-6, the full variable domain reads DAGVTQSPTHLIKTRGQQVTLRCSPKSGHDTVSWYQQALGQGPQFIFQYYEEEERQRGNFPDRFSGHQFPNYSSELNVNALLLGDSALYLCASSKWAVSGANVLTFGAGSRLTVL.

The chain uses TRBV4-1 and TRBJ2-4; the match to TRBD2 covers 8 bases. This CDR3 has 15 residues. Germline V lookup: CDR1 MGHRA, CDR2 YSYEKL. The V gene end was trimmed by 3 bases and the J gene end by 0 bases; junction bases not matched to a gene: 1. The CDR3 nucleotides are TGCGCCAGCAGCCAGCTAGCGGGAGCCAAAAACATTCAGTACTTC. It yields the protein CASSQLAGAKNIQYF.

This clonotype was counted a few times. The gene calls are TRBV28 and TRBJ1-6; tentative D call: TRBD1 (5 bases). The CDR3 is made up of 19 amino acids. Per the germline V gene, CDR1 is MDHEN and CDR2 is SYDVKM. The V end was cut by 2 bases, the J end by 3 bases, with 20 bases between. CDR3 loop: CASSLIASNRNIYNSPLHF. For the CDR3, the DNA is TGTGCCAGCAGTTTAATCGCCTCCAACAGGAACATCTATAATTCACCCCTCCACTTT. The full variable domain, completed using reference TRBV28 and TRBJ1-6, is DVKVTQSSRYLVKRTGEKVFLECVQDMDHENMFWYRQDPGLGLRLIYFSYDVKMKEKGDIPEGYSVSREKKERFSLILESASTNQTSMYLCASSLIASNRNIYNSPLHFGNGTRLTVT.